These T cell receptor beta chains were read from a single sample in a study of cytomegalovirus exposure and HLA in healthy donors. Data came from immunoSEQ multiplex PCR; TCRdb stores just in-frame clones and leaves some out. This sample has 100,000 to 150,000 clones, with roughly nine tenths found just once. Sequenced input: PBMCs. These receptors all stem from a woman in her late teens or twenties in good health and CMV-seronegative. Both conserved end residues are part of each CDR3. The order of the fields is D gene, J gene, clone size, V gene, CDR3 length, CDR3 DNA, CDR3 protein. D genes are given only for firm matches. Size tells how often a clone was seen (once, few, many) or the class of an expanded clone, and some rows leave it out.

d_call: -
j_call: TRBJ1-2
clone_size: -
v_call: TRBV7-6
cdr3_length: 13
cdr3_nt: TGTGCCAGCAGCTTAGAGGTCAGGCCCCCCTACACCTTC
cdr3_aa: CASSLEVRPPYTF

d_call: -
j_call: TRBJ1-4
clone_size: -
v_call: TRBV4-1
cdr3_length: 15
cdr3_nt: TGCGCCAGCAGCCGCGGCGAGGGGGGGGGAGAAAAACTGTTTTTT
cdr3_aa: CASSRGEGGGEKLFF

d_call: TRBD2
j_call: TRBJ2-5
clone_size: once
v_call: TRBV6-6
cdr3_length: 14
cdr3_nt: TGTGCCAGCAGTTTTGGCGGGAGTACAGAGACCCAGTACTTC
cdr3_aa: CASSFGGSTETQYF

d_call: -
j_call: TRBJ2-1
clone_size: -
v_call: TRBV4-1
cdr3_length: 18
cdr3_nt: TGCGCCAGCAGCCAAGTTAGCGCGACCCTGTTAGCCTACAATGAGCAGTTCTTC
cdr3_aa: CASSQVSATLLAYNEQFF

d_call: -
j_call: TRBJ2-3
clone_size: -
v_call: TRBV5-1
cdr3_length: 13
cdr3_nt: TGCGCCAGCGGTGAGTCTTCCACAGATACGCAGTATTTT
cdr3_aa: CASGESSTDTQYF

d_call: -
j_call: TRBJ1-2
clone_size: -
v_call: TRBV29-1
cdr3_length: 12
cdr3_nt: TGCAGCGTGACCCAGGGTGGGGATGGCTACACCTTC
cdr3_aa: CSVTQGGDGYTF

d_call: TRBD1
j_call: TRBJ1-2
clone_size: -
v_call: TRBV28
cdr3_length: 14
cdr3_nt: TGTGCCAGCGGGGGAGACAGGGCTAACTATGGCTACACCTTC
cdr3_aa: CASGGDRANYGYTF

d_call: TRBD1
j_call: TRBJ2-1
clone_size: -
v_call: TRBV11-2
cdr3_length: 14
cdr3_nt: TGTGCCAGCGAGACCGGGACAGGGCGCAATGAGCAGTTCTTC
cdr3_aa: CASETGTGRNEQFF

d_call: -
j_call: TRBJ2-3
clone_size: -
v_call: TRBV4-1
cdr3_length: 13
cdr3_nt: TGCGCCAGCAGCCAACCTGACAGAGATACGCAGTATTTT
cdr3_aa: CASSQPDRDTQYF

d_call: TRBD1
j_call: TRBJ2-3
clone_size: -
v_call: TRBV28
cdr3_length: 16
cdr3_nt: TGTGCCAGCAGTCATACAGGGGGACGAGGAACAGATACGCAGTATTTT
cdr3_aa: CASSHTGGRGTDTQYF

d_call: -
j_call: TRBJ1-5
clone_size: -
v_call: TRBV30
cdr3_length: 13
cdr3_nt: TGTGCCTGGGCCACTAAACCCAGTCAGCCCCAGCATTTT
cdr3_aa: CAWATKPSQPQHF

d_call: TRBD2
j_call: TRBJ2-3
clone_size: once
v_call: TRBV6-5
cdr3_length: 13
cdr3_nt: TGTGCCAGCGGGGCGGGAGGGCCAGATACGCAGTATTTT
cdr3_aa: CASGAGGPDTQYF

d_call: -
j_call: TRBJ2-5
clone_size: -
v_call: TRBV7-3
cdr3_length: 14
cdr3_nt: TGTGCCACCGCACCCTCGGGGGTACAAGAGACCCAGTACTTC
cdr3_aa: CATAPSGVQETQYF

d_call: -
j_call: TRBJ2-3
clone_size: -
v_call: TRBV2
cdr3_length: 14
cdr3_nt: TGTGCCAGCAGTGAAATGGAGGTCACAGATACGCAGTATTTT
cdr3_aa: CASSEMEVTDTQYF

d_call: -
j_call: TRBJ1-1
clone_size: -
v_call: TRBV29-1
cdr3_length: 12
cdr3_nt: TGCAGCGTTCCCGCCGGGTGGACTGAAGCTTTCTTT
cdr3_aa: CSVPAGWTEAFF

d_call: -
j_call: TRBJ1-2
clone_size: few
v_call: TRBV27
cdr3_length: 13
cdr3_nt: TGTGCCAGCAGTTTACAGGGTTACTATGGCTACACCTTC
cdr3_aa: CASSLQGYYGYTF

d_call: -
j_call: TRBJ1-2
clone_size: -
v_call: TRBV7-8
cdr3_length: 14
cdr3_nt: TGTGCCAGCAGCTTGGACTTCCCCAACTATGGCTACACCTTC
cdr3_aa: CASSLDFPNYGYTF

d_call: -
j_call: TRBJ2-3
clone_size: once
v_call: TRBV6-4
cdr3_length: 14
cdr3_nt: TGTGCCAGCAGTGATGGAGCAAGCACAGATACGCAGTATTTT
cdr3_aa: CASSDGASTDTQYF

d_call: TRBD2
j_call: TRBJ2-7
clone_size: -
v_call: TRBV2
cdr3_length: 15
cdr3_nt: TGTGCCAGCAGGGGGCCGGCGGGGGGGGGCTACGAGCAGTACTTC
cdr3_aa: CASRGPAGGGYEQYF

d_call: -
j_call: TRBJ2-3
clone_size: -
v_call: TRBV5-1
cdr3_length: 14
cdr3_nt: TGCGCCAGCAGCCCAGGACTGGTTGTAAGGACGCAGTATTTT
cdr3_aa: CASSPGLVVRTQYF

d_call: TRBD1
j_call: TRBJ2-6
clone_size: -
v_call: TRBV28
cdr3_length: 16
cdr3_nt: TGTGCCAGCAGGCTGACAGGGGGCTCTGGGGCCAACGTCCTGACTTTC
cdr3_aa: CASRLTGGSGANVLTF

d_call: -
j_call: TRBJ1-1
clone_size: -
v_call: TRBV5-1
cdr3_length: 14
cdr3_nt: TGCGCCAGCAGCTTGGAGGGAGGGGGCACTGAAGCTTTCTTT
cdr3_aa: CASSLEGGGTEAFF

d_call: TRBD1
j_call: TRBJ1-2
clone_size: -
v_call: TRBV6-5
cdr3_length: 15
cdr3_nt: TGTGCCAGCAGCTCGGACAGGGGGGACTCGTATGGCTACACCTTC
cdr3_aa: CASSSDRGDSYGYTF

d_call: -
j_call: TRBJ2-1
clone_size: -
v_call: TRBV30
cdr3_length: 14
cdr3_nt: TGTGCCTGGAGTATCGGAGGCTCCTACAATGAGCAGTTCTTC
cdr3_aa: CAWSIGGSYNEQFF

d_call: TRBD2
j_call: TRBJ2-5
clone_size: -
v_call: TRBV11-1
cdr3_length: 16
cdr3_nt: TGTGCCAGCAGCTTGTCCCCTAGCGGGAGTCGAGAGACCCAGTACTTC
cdr3_aa: CASSLSPSGSRETQYF

d_call: TRBD1
j_call: TRBJ2-3
clone_size: -
v_call: TRBV2
cdr3_length: 14
cdr3_nt: TGTGCCAGGGACAGGGGGCGCTTTCCAGATACGCAGTATTTT
cdr3_aa: CARDRGRFPDTQYF

d_call: -
j_call: TRBJ1-5
clone_size: -
v_call: TRBV18
cdr3_length: 15
cdr3_nt: TGTGCCAGCTCACCGACAGATCAGGCAAATCAGCCCCAGCATTTT
cdr3_aa: CASSPTDQANQPQHF

d_call: TRBD1
j_call: TRBJ2-7
clone_size: -
v_call: TRBV5-4
cdr3_length: 13
cdr3_nt: TGTGCCAGCACCAGACAGGGCACGTACGAGCAGTACTTC
cdr3_aa: CASTRQGTYEQYF

d_call: -
j_call: TRBJ2-2
clone_size: -
v_call: TRBV7-9
cdr3_length: 13
cdr3_nt: TGTGCCAGCAGCTTAGAGCCTCCGAGGGAGCTGTTTTTT
cdr3_aa: CASSLEPPRELFF

d_call: TRBD1
j_call: TRBJ1-2
clone_size: -
v_call: TRBV9
cdr3_length: 14
cdr3_nt: TGTGCCAGCAGCGTTAGGACAGGGGGCGGTGGCTACACCTTC
cdr3_aa: CASSVRTGGGGYTF

d_call: -
j_call: TRBJ2-3
clone_size: -
v_call: TRBV5-4
cdr3_length: 14
cdr3_nt: TGTGCCAGCAGCTCCCGGGGTTACACAGATACGCAGTATTTT
cdr3_aa: CASSSRGYTDTQYF

d_call: -
j_call: TRBJ2-7
clone_size: -
v_call: TRBV11-2
cdr3_length: 11
cdr3_nt: TGTGCCAGCAGCTCCGGGTACGAGCAGTACTTC
cdr3_aa: CASSSGYEQYF

d_call: -
j_call: TRBJ1-1
clone_size: -
v_call: TRBV2
cdr3_length: 12
cdr3_nt: TGTGCCAGCAAAAGGGGAGGCACTGAAGCTTTCTTT
cdr3_aa: CASKRGGTEAFF

d_call: -
j_call: TRBJ1-1
clone_size: -
v_call: TRBV10-2
cdr3_length: 11
cdr3_nt: TGCGCCAGCAGCTCAGGACAGGAAGCTTTCTTT
cdr3_aa: CASSSGQEAFF

d_call: -
j_call: TRBJ2-7
clone_size: -
v_call: TRBV21-1
cdr3_length: 15
cdr3_nt: TGTGCCAGCAGCACCCCGACAGACTCAGCCTACGAGCAGTACTTC
cdr3_aa: CASSTPTDSAYEQYF

d_call: -
j_call: TRBJ2-1
clone_size: once
v_call: TRBV28
cdr3_length: 11
cdr3_nt: TGTGCCAGCAGTTTAACGGATGAGCAGTTCTTC
cdr3_aa: CASSLTDEQFF

d_call: -
j_call: TRBJ1-4
clone_size: -
v_call: TRBV18
cdr3_length: 15
cdr3_nt: TGTGCCAGCTCACCAACACAGGGCCCTAATGAAAAACTGTTTTTT
cdr3_aa: CASSPTQGPNEKLFF

d_call: TRBD1
j_call: TRBJ2-5
clone_size: -
v_call: TRBV2
cdr3_length: 15
cdr3_nt: TGTGCCAGCAGTGTATTAGGACAGGGGGAAGAGACCCAGTACTTC
cdr3_aa: CASSVLGQGEETQYF

d_call: -
j_call: TRBJ2-7
clone_size: -
v_call: TRBV18
cdr3_length: 14
cdr3_nt: TGTGCCAGCTCACCTCAGACAGGCTCCTACGAGCAGTACTTC
cdr3_aa: CASSPQTGSYEQYF

d_call: -
j_call: TRBJ2-3
clone_size: -
v_call: TRBV6-6
cdr3_length: 15
cdr3_nt: TGTGCCAGCAGTTCCCAACGGCAGGGCACAGATACGCAGTATTTT
cdr3_aa: CASSSQRQGTDTQYF

d_call: TRBD2
j_call: TRBJ2-7
clone_size: -
v_call: TRBV6-5
cdr3_length: 14
cdr3_nt: TGTGCCAGCAGTTATCTAGCGGGAGGGCACGAGCAGTACTTC
cdr3_aa: CASSYLAGGHEQYF

d_call: -
j_call: TRBJ2-1
clone_size: -
v_call: TRBV4-1
cdr3_length: 13
cdr3_nt: TGCGCCAGCAGCCACGCAGGGAAGAATGAGCAGTTCTTC
cdr3_aa: CASSHAGKNEQFF

d_call: TRBD1
j_call: TRBJ1-5
clone_size: -
v_call: TRBV18
cdr3_length: 16
cdr3_nt: TGTGCCAGCTCACCTGCCGGGACAGATAGCAATCAGCCCCAGCATTTT
cdr3_aa: CASSPAGTDSNQPQHF

d_call: -
j_call: TRBJ2-3
clone_size: -
v_call: TRBV4-1
cdr3_length: 17
cdr3_nt: TGCGCCAGCAGCCGGGGGGATGGCCAAACTAGCACAGATACGCAGTATTTT
cdr3_aa: CASSRGDGQTSTDTQYF

d_call: -
j_call: TRBJ2-3
clone_size: -
v_call: TRBV5-6
cdr3_length: 11
cdr3_nt: TGTGCCAGCAGCTCATCAGATACGCAGTATTTT
cdr3_aa: CASSSSDTQYF

d_call: TRBD1
j_call: TRBJ2-5
clone_size: -
v_call: TRBV19
cdr3_length: 16
cdr3_nt: TGTGCCAGTAGTACCGGGACAGGGACCAACCAAGAGACCCAGTACTTC
cdr3_aa: CASSTGTGTNQETQYF

d_call: -
j_call: TRBJ2-1
clone_size: few
v_call: TRBV7-6
cdr3_length: 11
cdr3_nt: TGTGCCAGCAGCTTAAACTATGAGCAGTTCTTC
cdr3_aa: CASSLNYEQFF

d_call: -
j_call: TRBJ1-1
clone_size: -
v_call: TRBV10-2
cdr3_length: 15
cdr3_nt: TGCGCCAGCAGTGAGTCTACAGGGCTGTCCACTGAAGCTTTCTTT
cdr3_aa: CASSESTGLSTEAFF

d_call: TRBD2
j_call: TRBJ2-2
clone_size: once
v_call: TRBV7-3
cdr3_length: 18
cdr3_nt: TGTGCCAGCAGCCCGACTAGCGGGAGACTGAGGAACACCGGGGAGCTGTTTTTT
cdr3_aa: CASSPTSGRLRNTGELFF

d_call: TRBD2
j_call: TRBJ2-5
clone_size: -
v_call: TRBV5-1
cdr3_length: 15
cdr3_nt: TGCGCCAGCAGCCTGGCGGGACTAAACCAAGAGACCCAGTACTTC
cdr3_aa: CASSLAGLNQETQYF

d_call: -
j_call: TRBJ2-3
clone_size: -
v_call: TRBV11-2
cdr3_length: 11
cdr3_nt: TGTGCCAGCAGCTTGCAGGGGACGCAGTATTTT
cdr3_aa: CASSLQGTQYF

d_call: -
j_call: TRBJ1-1
clone_size: -
v_call: TRBV10-3
cdr3_length: 12
cdr3_nt: TGTGCCATAGGACAGCTGAACACTGAAGCTTTCTTT
cdr3_aa: CAIGQLNTEAFF

d_call: TRBD2
j_call: TRBJ2-7
clone_size: -
v_call: TRBV19
cdr3_length: 20
cdr3_nt: TGTGCCAGTAGTATCGGGGGGGCCCTAGCGCGAATGGGGAGTTCCTACGAGCAGTACTTC
cdr3_aa: CASSIGGALARMGSSYEQYF

d_call: -
j_call: TRBJ1-5
clone_size: once
v_call: TRBV5-6
cdr3_length: 12
cdr3_nt: TGTGCCAGCAGCGCAGGGAATCAGCCCCAGCATTTT
cdr3_aa: CASSAGNQPQHF